This T cell receptor beta chain comes out of a study of somatic mutations in cytotoxic T cells in rheumatoid arthritis. Study in general: Patient blood, which was peripheral blood collected as 30 ml EDTA, was drawn right after diagnosis and before any treatment started. Flow cytometric sorting isolated some V beta antibody-stained T-cell populations at nearly 100% purity, and among them were V beta1+ cells that underwent TCRB sequencing.

Original data processing: Seldom did patient CD8+ clones exceeding 1% match published virus-specific TCRB sequences. Sequencing was performed with immunoSEQ multiplex PCR; in TCRdb, only in-frame clones are kept and a portion is missing. The DNA was the basis for D and trimming; V, J and clone size are from that table. The repertoire holds some 9,600 clones, 75% to 95% seen once, with about 15% in the top ten. In this sample, this clone turned up once. Its target is unknown. This CDR3 has 15 amino acids. V was trimmed by 4 bases and J by 8 bases, leaving 19 bases between them. CDR1 is SGDLS, CDR2 YYNGEE, per germline. Broader study findings: The clonality of CD8+ T cells was not significantly different between rheumatoid arthritis patients and age-matched healthy controls.

This chain joins TRBV9 and TRBJ2-1; the D is unclear. The sequence derives from a woman under 30 with rheumatoid arthritis. The sequenced material came from CD8+ T cells sorted from blood. The CDR3 region is CASSPHPASSDEQFF. The CDR3 nucleotides read TGTGCCAGCAGCCCCCACCCGGCATCCAGCGATGAGCAGTTCTTC. Based on the CDR3 plus reference TRBV9 and TRBJ2-1, the full variable domain is DSGVTQTPKHLITATGQRVTLRCSPRSGDLSVYWYQQSLDQGLQFLIQYYNGEERAKGNILERFSAQQFPDLHSELNLSSLELGDSALYFCASSPHPASSDEQFFGPGTRLTVL.